This is a list of T cell receptor beta chains from one sample in a study of CD8 T cells in Susac syndrome. TCRdb recomputed calls from the immunoSEQ multiplex PCR reads with MiXCR, one row per CDR3 protein. Of fewer than 100,000 distinct CDR3 sequences in the sample, about 91% are singletons; the top ten hold 0.5% to 0.6%. The sample comprised CD8+ T cells from PBMCs. All receptors derive from a human donor with multiple sclerosis. The CDR3 runs from the conserved cysteine through the conserved F or W. A D gene is named only where the DNA matches it firmly. Expanded clones are given a class, and other clones once, few, many or no size at all.

j_call d_call v_call cdr3_length clone_size cdr3_nt cdr3_aa
TRBJ2-7 - TRBV24-1 14 - TGTGCCACATCCACGGACGCGCAAACCTACGAGCAGTACTTC CATSTDAQTYEQYF
TRBJ2-7 TRBD2 TRBV6-5 14 - TGTGCCAGCAGCCAACTAGCGGGAGGGACCGAGCAGTACTTC CASSQLAGGTEQYF
TRBJ2-1 - TRBV6-5 13 - TGTGCCAGCAGTTCCCCGAGGCTGGATGAGCAGTTCTTC CASSSPRLDEQFF
TRBJ2-7 - TRBV21-1 14 - TGTGCCAGCACCGGGCGGGGGGATGGCAACGAGCAGTACTTC CASTGRGDGNEQYF
TRBJ2-7 - TRBV10-1 13 - TGCGCCAGCAGTGAGTCGAGTCTTTACGAGCAGTACTTC CASSESSLYEQYF
TRBJ2-1 TRBD2 TRBV5-4 14 - TGTGCCAGCAGCTTGGATGTTAGCGGGAGGTTACGGTTCTTC CASSLDVSGRLRFF
TRBJ2-5 - TRBV13 14 - TGTGCCAGCAGCTTAGGGGGGGGCCGTGAGACCCAGTACTTC CASSLGGGRETQYF
TRBJ2-5 - TRBV5-5 14 - TGTGCCAGCAGCCTAAGGGACGCCCAAGAGACCCAGTACTTC CASSLRDAQETQYF
TRBJ1-2 - TRBV13 16 - TGTGCCAGCAGCCCCAACGGGGGGGGGTTTGGACATGGCTACACCTTC CASSPNGGGFGHGYTF
TRBJ2-1 TRBD2 TRBV3-1 20 - TGTGCCAGCAGCCAAGAATCCCCACTAGCGGGGGGGCGAGGTTACAATGAGCAGTTCTTC CASSQESPLAGGRGYNEQFF
TRBJ2-7 TRBD2 TRBV6-2/TRBV6-3 14 - TGTGCCAGCAGCCCTTGGGGCGGGAGCTACGAGCAGTACTTC CASSPWGGSYEQYF
TRBJ2-1 - TRBV28 14 - TGTGCCAGCAGTTTACGGCTAGTTCCCAATGAGCAGTTCTTC CASSLRLVPNEQFF
TRBJ2-5 TRBD1 TRBV12-3/TRBV12-4 15 - TGTGCCAGCAGCCCGACAGGGTTTGGCCAAGAGACCCAGTACTTC CASSPTGFGQETQYF
TRBJ1-1 - TRBV7-9 12 - TGTGCCAGCAGTGGGGAGACCACTGAAGCTTTCTTT CASSGETTEAFF
TRBJ2-5 - TRBV12-3/TRBV12-4 13 - TGTGCCAGCAGTTTAGACAACCGGGAGACCCAGTACTTC CASSLDNRETQYF
TRBJ1-2 TRBD1 TRBV12-3/TRBV12-4 14 - TGTGCCAGCAGCCCGACAGGGGGCTTAGTTGGCTACACCTTC CASSPTGGLVGYTF
TRBJ1-1 - TRBV11-1 13 - TGTGCCAGCAGCTTGTGGACGAACACTGAAGCTTTCTTT CASSLWTNTEAFF
TRBJ2-2 - TRBV10-3 18 - TGTGCCATCAGTGAGTCCCCTGGAGAGCGCACGAACACCGGGGAGCTGTTTTTT CAISESPGERTNTGELFF
TRBJ2-7 TRBD1 TRBV4-3 16 - TGCGCCAGCAGCCAAGAGAAGGGACAGGGGTTCTACGAGCAGTACTTC CASSQEKGQGFYEQYF
TRBJ2-7 - TRBV11-2 12 - TGTGCCAGCAGCTTTCTAGGCTACGAGCAGTACTTC CASSFLGYEQYF
TRBJ2-3 TRBD2 TRBV12-3/TRBV12-4 14 - TGTGCCAGCAGCCCTACTAGCGGTACAGATACGCAGTATTTT CASSPTSGTDTQYF
TRBJ2-3 - TRBV30 14 - TGTGCCTGGAGTGTAGAGGGGGACCCAGATACGCAGTATTTT CAWSVEGDPDTQYF
TRBJ2-3 - TRBV3-1 14 - TGTGCCAGCAGCCAAGATCAGCTTTCAGATACGCAGTATTTT CASSQDQLSDTQYF
TRBJ2-7 TRBD1 TRBV15 14 - TGTGCCACCAGCCTTCGGACAGGTGGGCACGAGCAGTACTTC CATSLRTGGHEQYF
TRBJ1-6 - TRBV12-5 12 - TGTGCTAGTGGAGACAGATCCACACCCCTCCACTTT CASGDRSTPLHF
TRBJ2-7 TRBD1 TRBV7-6 15 - TGTGCCAGCAGCTTACTAGGGGACAGGTTCGCCGAGCAGTACTTC CASSLLGDRFAEQYF
TRBJ2-7 - TRBV14 14 - TGTGCCAGCAGCCTTGGGGTCGGTCCCTACGAGCAGTACTTC CASSLGVGPYEQYF
TRBJ1-4 TRBD1 TRBV28 17 once TGTGCCAGCAGTGCACCGGGACAGGGATGGCCTAATGAAAAACTGTTTTTT CASSAPGQGWPNEKLFF
TRBJ2-1 - TRBV7-7 14 - TGTGCCAGCAGCCCCTGGGTGGGCGACAATGAGCAGTTCTTC CASSPWVGDNEQFF
TRBJ2-5 TRBD1 TRBV19 15 - TGTGCCAGTAGTCGATCCGGGACAGGGTCAGAGACCCAGTACTTC CASSRSGTGSETQYF
TRBJ1-2 TRBD1 TRBV20-1 11 - TGCAGCCGGCGGGGGACAGGGGTTTACACCTTC CSRRGTGVYTF
TRBJ2-6 - TRBV29-1 17 - TGCAGCGTTGAAGAAGGGGGTGAGAGCTCTGGGGCCAACGTCCTGACTTTC CSVEEGGESSGANVLTF
TRBJ2-1 - TRBV2 11 - TGTGCCAGCGAGGCGGGCGATGAGCAGTTCTTC CASEAGDEQFF
TRBJ1-1 TRBD1 TRBV30 12 - TGTGCCTGGGCTCCGGGACAGGGGGCACCTTTCTTT CAWAPGQGAPFF
TRBJ1-1 - TRBV10-2 14 - TGCGCCAGCAGTGAGTCGCGGGGGAACACTGAAGCTTTCTTT CASSESRGNTEAFF
TRBJ2-6 - TRBV19 18 - TGTGCCAGTAGTATAACAGGGAAATATGGGTCTGGGGCCAACGTCCTGACTTTC CASSITGKYGSGANVLTF
TRBJ2-7 - TRBV9 13 - TGTGCCAGCAGTCGAGGCGCGTACTACGAGCAGTACTTC CASSRGAYYEQYF
TRBJ2-2 - TRBV4-3 15 once TGCGCCAGCAGCCCATCGGATTCGAACACCGGGGAGCTGTTTTTT CASSPSDSNTGELFF
TRBJ2-7 TRBD1 TRBV2 13 - TGTGCCAGCGGGTCGGCAGGGGGTTACGAGCAGTACTTC CASGSAGGYEQYF
TRBJ2-1 - TRBV29-1 11 - TGCAGCGCTAAAATGGGCGTTGAGCAGTTCTTC CSAKMGVEQFF
TRBJ2-2 TRBD2 TRBV27 16 - TGTGCCAGCGTTCCCCTAGCGGGGGTTAACACCGGGGAGCTGTTTTTT CASVPLAGVNTGELFF
TRBJ1-5 - TRBV2 13 - TGTGCCAGTCAGGGCAGGGACAATCAGCCCCAGCATTTT CASQGRDNQPQHF
TRBJ1-2 TRBD1 TRBV12-3/TRBV12-4 16 - TGTGCCAGCACCCTTTATAGGACAGGGGGCGCGAGGGGCTACACCTTC CASTLYRTGGARGYTF